This T cell receptor beta chain was identified during a study of T cell repertoires in cytomegalovirus infection. Whole-study context: Recently identified HLA-C-restricted CMV epitopes were among the peptides used. Evidence of both CMV infection and a matching HLA type came from public TCR beta signatures.

Regarding the study as a whole: HLA-C-restricted TCR beta clonotypes specific for CMV led the ex vivo response.

J was trimmed by 0 bases and V by 5 bases; bases with no gene match: 5. Germline CDR1 and CDR2: MDHEN and SYDVKM. CDR3 length equals 15 residues. Concerning this clonotype itself: Its antigen is not known.

TCRdb reprocessed the reads with MiXCR, giving one entry per CDR3 protein. This sample carries some 800,000 distinct CDR3 sequences, 25% to 30% of them seen once, and the ten largest clones take roughly 13%. The source of this sequence is a human donor in good health (CMV status not recorded). Some clones in this sample may be carry-over from other donors' samples. The chain combines TRBV28 with TRBJ2-5, with 8 nucleotides matching TRBD2. The sample in question was cultured CD8+ T cells from PBMCs, obtained from culture after CMV antigen stimulation. DNA of the CDR3: TGTGCCAGCAGTCCCGGACTAGCCCACCAAGAGACCCAGTACTTC. Its translation is CASSPGLAHQETQYF.